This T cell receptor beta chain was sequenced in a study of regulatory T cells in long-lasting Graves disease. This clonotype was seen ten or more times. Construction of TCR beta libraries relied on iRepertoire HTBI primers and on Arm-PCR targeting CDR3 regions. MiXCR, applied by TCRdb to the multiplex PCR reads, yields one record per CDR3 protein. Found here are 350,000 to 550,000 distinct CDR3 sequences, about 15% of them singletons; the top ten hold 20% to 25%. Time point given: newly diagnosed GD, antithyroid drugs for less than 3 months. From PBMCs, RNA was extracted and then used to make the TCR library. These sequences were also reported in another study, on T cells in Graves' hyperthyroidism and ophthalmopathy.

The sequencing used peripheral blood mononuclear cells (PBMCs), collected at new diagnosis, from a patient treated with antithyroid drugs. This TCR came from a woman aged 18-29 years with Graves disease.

The CDR3 sequence is CASSLQGTGTEAFF. The CDR3 nucleotides read TGTGCCAGCAGCTTACAGGGGACCGGCACTGAAGCTTTCTTT. The V call is TRBV3-1, the J call TRBJ1-1, with TRBD1 matching over 7 bases. The germline V gene has CDR1 LGHDT and CDR2 YNNKEL (reference sequence). CDR3 length equals 14 residues. V shed 5 bases, J shed 4 bases, and the junction held 7 bases outside the gene matches.